The next 29 T cell receptor beta chains were all read from a single sample in a study of T cell clones after liver transplantation. The assay was immunoSEQ multiplex PCR, and TCRdb's table has in-frame clones only and misses some. The sample has tens of thousands of clones; 71% are singletons. Material: CD4+ T cells from blood, obtained before liver transplant. The receptors here all came from a human donor who received a liver transplant.

This clone was observed many times. CDR3 sequence (DNA): TGTGCCAGCAGCTTGGTCGCCCAGGGTGAGGACGAGCAGTACTTC. Translating gives CASSLVAQGEDEQYF. The chain employs TRBV5-6 and TRBJ2-7; weak D call: TRBD1 (5 bases). V gave up 0 bases and J gave up 5 bases, with 15 bases separating them. This CDR3 has 15 amino acids. Germline values: CDR1 SGHDT, CDR2 YYEEEE.

V gene TRBV19 combines with J gene TRBJ1-5, with 8 bases identical to TRBD1. The CDR3 is made up of 15 amino acids. CDR1 and CDR2 (germline): LNHDA, SQIVND (reference sequence). The J segment lost 6 bases and the V segment lost 0 bases, leaving 4 bases of the junction unmatched. CDR3 sequence reads: CASSIETGARQPQHF. As DNA, the CDR3 is TGTGCCAGTAGTATAGAGACAGGGGCTCGTCAGCCCCAGCATTTT.

The chain uses TRBV7-8 and TRBJ1-2; D ambiguous. The CDR3 loop spans 15 amino acids. The V and J ends lost 1 base and 5 bases respectively, with 14 bases between them. Looked up from germline, CDR1 is SGHVS and CDR2 is FQNEAQ. The CDR3, as DNA: TGTGCCAGCAGCTTAGTCCGGGCGTCGGGATATGGCTACACCTTC. It codes for CASSLVRASGYGYTF.

This clone has a handful of counts. The rearrangement uses TRBV28 and TRBJ1-1; 11 positions match TRBD1. The CDR3 sequence is 14 residues long. Unmatched junction bases numbered 5, after V lost 7 bases and J lost 4 bases. Germline assignment: CDR1 MDHEN and CDR2 SYDVKM. Written as DNA, the CDR3 is TGTGCCAGCACCTCAGGGACAGGGGGCACTGAAGCTTTCTTT. Its translation: CASTSGTGGTEAFF.

DNA for the CDR3: TGTGCCAGCAGCTTACAGGCGGGCCACCAAGAGACCCAGTACTTC. Amino acid sequence: CASSLQAGHQETQYF. The genes are TRBV7-3 and TRBJ2-5; weak D call: TRBD2 (5 bases). Germline V gene data show CDR1 as SGHTA and CDR2 as FQGTGA. CDR3 length: 15 amino acids. Trimming pared 2 bases from V and 0 bases from J, leaving 10 bases between.

This clone appeared many times. The chain uses TRBV13 and TRBJ1-4; 9 positions match TRBD1. Germline V gives CDR1 PRHDT, CDR2 FYEKMQ (reference sequence). The V and J ends lost 3 bases and 8 bases, in that order; junction bases with no gene match: 10. This CDR3 comprises 16 residues. CDR3 DNA: TGTGCCAGCAGCTTGACCACAGGGGGCGTGAAGGAAAAACTGTTTTTT. Encoded protein: CASSLTTGGVKEKLFF. Supplemented by reference TRBV13 and TRBJ1-4, the full variable domain reads AAGVIQSPRHLIKEKRETATLKCYPIPRHDTVYWYQQGPGQDPQFLISFYEKMQSDKGSIPDRFSAQQFSDYHSELNMSSLELGDSALYFCASSLTTGGVKEKLFFGSGTQLSVL.

This clone occurred a few times. J is TRBJ1-1 and V is TRBV10-3; 8 bases are a match to TRBD1. The germline V gene has CDR1 ENHRY and CDR2 SYGVKD. The ends lost 5 bases at V and 4 bases at J; junction bases unmatched: 6. There are 14 residues in the CDR3. The CDR3 reads CAISKDRESTEAFF. The DNA for the CDR3 is TGTGCCATCAGTAAGGACAGGGAGTCCACTGAAGCTTTCTTT.

V and J are TRBV6-5 and TRBJ1-5, with 8 bases aligning to TRBD1. Germline values: CDR1 MNHEY, CDR2 SVGAGI. V was clipped by 0 bases and J by 6 bases; unmatched bases: 7. This CDR3 is built from 16 residues. The CDR3, as DNA: TGTGCCAGCAGTTACTCGGGCAGGGGGCTAATTCAGCCCCAGCATTTT. Amino acids: CASSYSGRGLIQPQHF.

V and J are TRBV30 and TRBJ2-5; D not certain. The CDR3 runs 14 residues. V was pared by 2 bases and J by 4 bases, with 14 bases between. The germline V gene has CDR1 GTSNPN and CDR2 SVGIG (reference sequence). The chain's CDR3 is CAWSTERRGETQYF. CDR3 DNA: TGTGCCTGGAGTACTGAACGTAGAGGAGAGACCCAGTACTTC.

The rearrangement links TRBV7-6 to TRBJ1-6; TRBD1 aligns across 9 bases. The germline V gene has CDR1 SGHVS and CDR2 FNYEAQ. With 2 bases clipped from V and 7 bases from J, the junction kept 9 bases outside the gene matches. The CDR3 is 17 amino acids. For the CDR3, the DNA is TGTGCCAGCAGCTTAATTGGATCGGGACAGGGCAATTCACCCCTCCACTTT. Protein: CASSLIGSGQGNSPLHF.

V gene TRBV19 combines with J gene TRBJ2-2; 7 bases match TRBD2. Germline loops: CDR1 LNHDA, CDR2 SQIVND (reference sequence). The CDR3 extends over 14 amino acids. With 3 bases clipped from V and 3 bases from J, the junction kept 1 base outside the gene matches. CDR3 sequence: CASSMGGHTGELFF. The DNA for the CDR3 is TGTGCCAGTAGTATGGGAGGGCACACCGGGGAGCTGTTTTTT.

This clone was picked up one time. The rearrangement links TRBV30 to TRBJ2-3, with D possibly TRBD1 on 6 matching bases. Germline CDR1 and CDR2: GTSNPN and SVGIG (reference sequence). Trimming shortened V by 4 bases and J by 0 bases, and 8 bases separated the two germline ends. CDR3 length: 13 residues. The CDR3 DNA sequence: TGTGCCTGGAACAGGGAAAGCACAGATACGCAGTATTTT. Its protein is CAWNRESTDTQYF.

The chain couples TRBV10-3 to TRBJ2-3; 11 positions agree with TRBD2. V was pared by 6 bases and J by 1 base, with 0 bases of the junction left unmatched. In germline, CDR1 is ENHRY, CDR2 SYGVKD. The CDR3 contains 14 residues. In nucleotides, the CDR3 is TGTGCCATCAGGACTAGCGGGGGCACAGATACGCAGTATTTT. It codes for CAIRTSGGTDTQYF.

CDR3 nucleotides: TGTGCCAGTAGTTTTAGGACAGGGGGGAATGAGCAGTTCTTC. Protein: CASSFRTGGNEQFF. The chain has TRBV19 and TRBJ2-1; 10 nucleotides align to TRBD1. CDR3 length: 14 residues. In germline, CDR1 is LNHDA, CDR2 SQIVND (reference sequence). V dropped 5 bases and J dropped 7; count of bases not matched to a gene: 5.

The chain has TRBV10-3 and TRBJ2-2, with 8 nucleotides matching TRBD1. Trimming removed 6 bases from V and 4 bases from J; junction bases left unmatched: 4. There are 14 residues in the CDR3. Germline V gene data show CDR1 as ENHRY and CDR2 as SYGVKD. CDR3 nucleotides: TGTGCCATCAGAGGACAGGGAGGCACCGGGGAGCTGTTTTTT. Translating gives CAIRGQGGTGELFF.

The chain uses TRBV7-2 and TRBJ1-5; D might be TRBD1 (5 bases). This CDR3 region has 15 residues. Germline values: CDR1 SGHTA, CDR2 FQGNSA. Deletions cut 4 bases from V and 2 bases from J, with 12 bases between. DNA for the CDR3: TGTGCCAGCAGCTCCCAAGGGGCGGGCAATCAGCCCCAGCATTTT. Protein product: CASSSQGAGNQPQHF.

The CDR3 DNA sequence: TGTGCCAGCAGCGTGGGACATTCTACCAAATACGAGCAGTACTTC. Protein product: CASSVGHSTKYEQYF. The rearrangement links TRBV9 to TRBJ2-7; possibly TRBD1 for D (6 bases). Trimming removed 2 bases at V and 4 bases at J, with 16 bases between. From germline, CDR1 is SGDLS and CDR2 YYNGEE. CDR3 length: 15 amino acids. Complete variable domain (other parts from reference TRBV9 and TRBJ2-7): DSGVTQTPKHLITATGQRVTLRCSPRSGDLSVYWYQQSLDQGLQFLIQYYNGEERAKGNILERFSAQQFPDLHSELNLSSLELGDSALYFCASSVGHSTKYEQYFGPGTRLTVT.

This chain connects TRBV7-2 to TRBJ1-1; unclear D gene. CDR1 and CDR2 from the germline V gene are SGHTA and FQGNSA. V was pared by 2 bases and J by 2 bases, with 6 bases between. The CDR3 covers 13 residues. CDR3 bases: TGTGCCAGCAGCTTATCAGGTAACACTGAAGCTTTCTTT. Protein sequence: CASSLSGNTEAFF.

The chain recombines TRBV21-1 with TRBJ2-7; the DNA was not compared with TRBD1, the D call given in the table. TRBV21-1 is noted as a pseudogene. CDR3 length: 15 amino acids. This CDR3 is CASSKALRATYEQYF. DNA of the CDR3: TGTGCCAGCAGCAAAGCGCTCAGGGCTACCTACGAGCAGTACTTC.

This chain links TRBV30 with TRBJ1-2, with 11 bases matching TRBD1. Germline lookup yields CDR1 GTSNPN and CDR2 SVGIG (reference sequence). The J segment lost 6 bases and the V segment lost 5 bases, leaving 5 bases of the junction unmatched. There are 13 residues in the CDR3. The CDR3 protein is CAWGTGGRNGYTF. CDR3 nucleotides: TGTGCCTGGGGGACAGGGGGAAGAAATGGCTACACCTTC. The whole variable domain, filled in from reference TRBV30 and TRBJ1-2, reads SQTIHQWPATLVQPVGSPLSLECTVEGTSNPNLYWYRQAAGRGLQLLFYSVGIGQISSEVPQNLSASRPQDRQFILSSKKLLLSDSGFYLCAWGTGGRNGYTFGSGTRLTVV.

The gene calls are TRBV27 and TRBJ1-2; D remains unclear. Trimming left V 0 bases short and J 5 bases short, with 4 bases between. The CDR3 sequence is 12 residues long. CDR1 is MNHEY and CDR2 is SMNVEV in the germline V gene (reference sequence). In nucleotides, the CDR3 is TGTGCCAGCAGTTTATCCGGGTATGGCTACACCTTC. This gives the protein CASSLSGYGYTF.

This clone was detected a few times. V and J are TRBV6-5 and TRBJ2-2; the D is unclear. The CDR3 has 15 residues. Trimming took off 6 bases at V and 4 bases at J, with 15 bases between the two ends. The germline V gene encodes CDR1 MNHEY and CDR2 SVGAGI. DNA of the CDR3: TGTGCCAGCAGACTGACTCCGACCACCACCGGGGAGCTGTTTTTT. Its protein product is CASRLTPTTTGELFF.

The V and J genes are TRBV7-2 and TRBJ1-6; D gene uncertain. The CDR3 spans 14 residues. CDR1 SGHTA and CDR2 FQGNSA come from the germline V gene. Trimming stripped 4 bases from V and 14 bases from J, with 18 bases between. Here the CDR3 reads CASSSVVTELALHF. CDR3 DNA sequence: TGTGCCAGCAGCTCCGTTGTTACGGAGCTGGCCCTCCACTTT.

The chain combines TRBV28 with TRBJ1-1; 7 nucleotides align to TRBD1. Per the germline V gene, CDR1 is MDHEN and CDR2 is SYDVKM. The CDR3 is 15 residues long. J lost 0 bases, V lost 7 bases, and 8 bases had no gene match. CDR3 residues: CASTRQGDMNTEAFF. CDR3 sequence (DNA): TGTGCCAGCACCCGACAGGGCGATATGAACACTGAAGCTTTCTTT. The entire variable domain, with the rest obtained from reference TRBV28 and TRBJ1-1, is as follows: DVKVTQSSRYLVKRTGEKVFLECVQDMDHENMFWYRQDPGLGLRLIYFSYDVKMKEKGDIPEGYSVSREKKERFSLILESASTNQTSMYLCASTRQGDMNTEAFFGQGTRLTVV.

This clone was seen a single time. The chain couples TRBV12-5 to TRBJ1-1, with a possible D match to TRBD1 (5 bases). V lost 7 bases and J 5 bases, leaving 17 bases between the germline ends. The germline V gene encodes CDR1 LGHNT and CDR2 FRNRAP. The CDR3 is 14 residues long. In nucleotides, the CDR3 is TGTGCTAGTGCCCCGGGGGACCGGCGGACTGAAGCTTTCTTT. Translated, it gives CASAPGDRRTEAFF.

The J gene is TRBJ2-5, the V gene TRBV7-2; D may be TRBD2 (6 bases). This CDR3 has 15 residues. Trimming took off 4 bases at V and 1 base at J, with 13 bases between the two ends. Germline V lookup: CDR1 SGHTA, CDR2 FQGNSA. CDR3 loop: CASSSYSGAQETQYF. For the CDR3, the DNA is TGTGCCAGCAGCTCCTATAGCGGAGCCCAAGAGACCCAGTACTTC.

The rearrangement uses TRBV6-1 and TRBJ2-7; tentative D call: TRBD2 (5 bases). The CDR3 length is 12 residues. The V gene's germline CDR1 is MNHNS and CDR2 SASEGT. Trimming removed 7 bases from V and 3 bases from J, with 10 bases in between. The CDR3 DNA sequence: TGTGCCAGCAAAACCAGCGGCTACGAGCAGTACTTC. Protein sequence: CASKTSGYEQYF.

The rearrangement joins TRBV7-8 to TRBJ2-1, with D possibly being TRBD1 (6 bases). The CDR3 is 13 amino acids. V lost 5 bases, J lost 5 bases, and 10 bases lay in between. Germline V lookup: CDR1 SGHVS, CDR2 FQNEAQ. The CDR3 loop is CASSAGQNNEQFF. The CDR3 nucleotides read TGTGCCAGCAGCGCCGGACAGAACAATGAGCAGTTCTTC.

The rearrangement uses TRBV7-2 and TRBJ2-3; 8 bases map to TRBD2. Germline loops: CDR1 SGHTA, CDR2 FQGNSA. Germline trimming cut 3 bases from V and 6 bases from J; bases unmatched to any gene: 8. The CDR3 loop spans 15 amino acids. CDR3 sequence reads: CASSLGTRVSDTQYF. Written as DNA, the CDR3 is TGTGCCAGCAGCTTGGGGACTAGAGTCTCCGATACGCAGTATTTT.